Below, 20 T cell receptor beta chains from the same sample are listed, as sequenced in a study of Ad26.COV2.S vaccination and SARS-CoV-2 variants. TCRdb keeps only in-frame clones here, not all; method: immunoSEQ multiplex PCR. The sample lists about 320,000 clones; around 83% were seen once. Treatment here: about 20 received Ad26.COV2.S at low or high dose, single or two shots; several received placebo; per-sample allocation not given. Sampling took place 63 days after the first vaccine or placebo injection. Sequenced material: peripheral blood, taken in a trial of Ad26.COV2.S vaccine versus placebo. The receptors were gathered from a person aged 18-65 years who received the Ad26.COV2.S COVID-19 vaccine or a placebo.

The rearrangement links TRBV21-1 to TRBJ2-2. TRBV21-1 is deemed a pseudogene. CDR3 length: 12 amino acids. CDR3 sequence (DNA): TGTGCCAGCAGCAAATGGGCCGGGGAGCTGTTTTTT. It translates to CASSKWAGELFF.

The gene calls are TRBV30 and TRBJ2-5; 9 bases map to TRBD1. The CDR3 is 15 amino acids. The germline CDR1 and CDR2 sequences are GTSNPN and SVGIG (reference sequence). Trimming removed 1 base from V and 2 bases from J; junction bases left unmatched: 5. The CDR3 protein is CAWSGGQGPQETQYF. The CDR3 bases are TGTGCCTGGAGTGGCGGACAGGGGCCTCAAGAGACCCAGTACTTC.

This CDR3 reads CASSLDFGTGQSGANVLTF. The CDR3 DNA is TGTGCCAGCAGCTTAGACTTTGGGACAGGGCAGTCTGGGGCCAACGTCCTGACTTTC. The chain employs TRBV7-6 and TRBJ2-6; 9 bases match TRBD1. CDR3 size: 19 residues. Germline V gene data show CDR1 as SGHVS and CDR2 as FNYEAQ. V shed 1 base and J 1 base; nucleotides not matched to a gene: 8.

This chain joins TRBV6-4 and TRBJ1-3; D is uncertain. There are 15 residues in the CDR3. Germline CDR1 MRHNA, CDR2 SNTAGT. Trimming stripped 6 bases from V and 0 bases from J, with 12 bases between. CDR3 sequence (DNA): TGTGCCAGCAGCTCGGGCCCCCACTCTGGAAACACCATATATTTT. Translation gives CASSSGPHSGNTIYF.

The J gene is TRBJ2-3, the V gene TRBV6-5; D perhaps matches TRBD1 (5 bases). Germline values: CDR1 MNHEY, CDR2 SVGAGI. Trimming took off 5 bases at V and 2 bases at J, with 11 bases between the two ends. This CDR3 is 14 amino acids long. The CDR3 region has the DNA TGTGCCAGCAGTCGGCAGGGATCCACAGATACGCAGTATTTT. Residues: CASSRQGSTDTQYF.

This clone was detected only once. V and J are TRBV19 and TRBJ2-7; 11 bases are shared with TRBD1. Germline trimming cut 5 bases from V and 2 bases from J; bases unmatched to any gene: 5. From germline, CDR1 is LNHDA and CDR2 SQIVND (reference sequence). The CDR3 sequence is 15 residues long. CDR3 nucleotides: TGTGCCAGTAGTTCCCCGGGACAGGGGGCCTACGAGCAGTACTTC. Its translation: CASSSPGQGAYEQYF.

The chain joins TRBV29-1 to TRBJ2-5, with D unclear. In germline, CDR1 is SQVTM, CDR2 ANQGSEA. With 2 bases removed from V and 8 bases from J, the gap between germline ends came to 12 bases. The CDR3 length is 12 residues. This CDR3 is CSVELGLETQYF. CDR3 DNA sequence: TGCAGCGTTGAATTGGGCCTGGAAACCCAGTACTTC.

This chain connects TRBV30 to TRBJ2-7; possibly TRBD2 for D (5 bases). The CDR3 is 14 residues long. Per germline, CDR1 GTSNPN and CDR2 SVGIG (reference sequence). V was trimmed by 0 bases and J by 2 bases, leaving 11 bases between them. The CDR3 DNA is TGTGCCTGGAGTGTACGAGGGCTCACCTACGAGCAGTACTTC. Protein: CAWSVRGLTYEQYF.

This rearrangement joins TRBV5-1 to TRBJ2-3, with 11 nucleotides matching TRBD2. This CDR3 is 16 amino acids long. In germline, CDR1 is SGHRS, CDR2 YFSETQ. The J segment lost 1 base and the V segment lost 1 base, leaving 2 bases of the junction unmatched. CDR3 DNA sequence: TGCGCCAGCAGCTTGTCACTAGCGGGGGGCACAGATACGCAGTATTTT. Translation: CASSLSLAGGTDTQYF.

This chain joins TRBV20-1 and TRBJ1-2; TRBD1 might be the D (6 bases). Trimming took 3 bases from V and 10 from J, leaving 15 bases between them. The CDR3 has 12 residues. The germline V gene encodes CDR1 DFQATT and CDR2 SNEGSKA (reference sequence). The CDR3 loop is CSASRGGVAYTF. CDR3 sequence (DNA): TGCAGTGCTAGTAGAGGGGGAGTAGCCTACACCTTC.

The chain has TRBV11-2 and TRBJ2-5, with TRBD1 matching 7 bases. The V and J ends lost 4 bases and 4 bases, in that order; junction bases with no gene match: 9. Germline CDR1 is SGHAT and CDR2 is FQNNGV. The CDR3 totals 15 residues. The CDR3 region has the DNA TGTGCCAGCAGCTCGACTAAGACAGGGAGAGAGACCCAGTACTTC. Amino acid sequence: CASSSTKTGRETQYF.

CDR3 sequence: CASSQGIRGGETQYF. The CDR3 DNA reads as TGTGCCAGCAGCCAGGGTATTAGGGGGGGAGAGACCCAGTACTTC. The genes are TRBV27 and TRBJ2-5; a possible D gene is TRBD2 (7 bases). Trimming pared 6 bases from V and 4 bases from J, leaving 18 bases between. CDR1 and CDR2 (germline): MNHEY, SMNVEV (reference sequence). This CDR3 has 15 residues.

The chain employs TRBV7-2 and TRBJ1-4; 8 bases fit TRBD1. The CDR3 sequence is 14 residues long. Germline V gene sequence: CDR1 SGHTA, CDR2 FQGNSA. V gave up 5 bases and J gave up 8 bases; unmatched junction bases: 7. This CDR3 reads CASSPTGVGEKLFF. DNA of the CDR3: TGTGCCAGCAGCCCGACAGGGGTGGGGGAAAAACTGTTTTTT. The full variable domain, its missing parts supplied by reference TRBV7-2 and TRBJ1-4, is GAGVSQSPSNKVTEKGKDVELRCDPISGHTALYWYRQSLGQGLEFLIYFQGNSAPDKSGLPSDRFSAERTGGSVSTLTIQRTQQEDSAVYLCASSPTGVGEKLFFGSGTQLSVL.

J is TRBJ2-3 and V is TRBV6-5; 10 bases match TRBD1. Germline loops: CDR1 MNHEY, CDR2 SVGAGI. The CDR3 covers 15 residues. Trimming at V came to 6 bases and at J to 3 bases, leaving 6 bases not matched to a gene. CDR3 sequence reads: CASRTGTGVTDTQYF. For the CDR3, the DNA is TGTGCCAGCAGAACCGGGACAGGGGTTACAGATACGCAGTATTTT.

V and J are TRBV28 and TRBJ2-1; D possibly uses TRBD1 or TRBD2 (5 bases each). The V end was cut by 2 bases, the J end by 10 bases, with 9 bases between. This CDR3 has 12 amino acids. Germline-derived CDR1 and CDR2 are MDHEN and SYDVKM. CDR3 in amino acids: CASSLTGREQFF. The CDR3 region has the DNA TGTGCCAGCAGTTTAACGGGGCGGGAGCAGTTCTTC.

This clone was detected a few times. V is TRBV4-1 and J is TRBJ2-7; D is perhaps TRBD1 or TRBD2 (5 bases each). The V gene lost 0 bases and the J gene lost 6 bases, with 9 bases spanning the gap. The CDR3 is made up of 13 amino acids. The germline V gene encodes CDR1 MGHRA and CDR2 YSYEKL. This CDR3 is CASSQDKGTEQYF. CDR3 coding DNA: TGCGCCAGCAGCCAAGATAAAGGGACCGAGCAGTACTTC.

V usage is TRBV4-1 and J usage is TRBJ2-7; 8 positions match TRBD1. V was clipped by 1 base and J by 2 bases; unmatched bases: 7. From germline, CDR1 is MGHRA and CDR2 YSYEKL. The CDR3 consists of 16 residues. The CDR3 bases are TGCGCCAGCAGCCAAGGGCCGGGACAGGCGACCTACGAGCAGTACTTC. Translation gives CASSQGPGQATYEQYF.

This clone was seen only a few times. The chain joins TRBV5-6 to TRBJ1-2; possible D gene TRBD1, 5 bases. The CDR3 loop spans 14 amino acids. The ends were cut back, 3 bases at V and 2 bases at J, with 11 bases in the middle. The germline V gene has CDR1 SGHDT and CDR2 YYEEEE. The CDR3 spells CASSSGTRNYGYTF. The DNA for the CDR3 is TGTGCCAGCAGCTCCGGGACGCGAAACTATGGCTACACCTTC. Full variable domain (outside the CDR3, taken from reference TRBV5-6 and TRBJ1-2): DAGVTQSPTHLIKTRGQQVTLRCSPKSGHDTVSWYQQALGQGPQFIFQYYEEEERQRGNFPDRFSGHQFPNYSSELNVNALLLGDSALYLCASSSGTRNYGYTFGSGTRLTVV.

This chain links TRBV5-6 with TRBJ1-1, with D perhaps matching TRBD1 (6 bases). Germline assignment: CDR1 SGHDT and CDR2 YYEEEE. The CDR3 totals 13 residues. Trimming shortened V by 1 base and J by 4 bases, and 8 bases separated the two germline ends. The CDR3 DNA sequence: TGTGCCAGCAGCTTGCGAGGGGGCACTGAAGCTTTCTTT. Translating gives CASSLRGGTEAFF.

The chain joins TRBV19 to TRBJ2-6; tentative D call: TRBD2 (6 bases). The CDR3 is 17 amino acids. Germline CDR1 is LNHDA and CDR2 is SQIVND (reference sequence). Between the trimmed V and J ends, which lost 6 bases and 1 base, there was a span of 16 bases. The CDR3 nucleotides read TGTGCCAGTAGGTGGAGGGGCGCCTTATCTGGGGCCAACGTCCTGACTTTC. It is translated as CASRWRGALSGANVLTF.